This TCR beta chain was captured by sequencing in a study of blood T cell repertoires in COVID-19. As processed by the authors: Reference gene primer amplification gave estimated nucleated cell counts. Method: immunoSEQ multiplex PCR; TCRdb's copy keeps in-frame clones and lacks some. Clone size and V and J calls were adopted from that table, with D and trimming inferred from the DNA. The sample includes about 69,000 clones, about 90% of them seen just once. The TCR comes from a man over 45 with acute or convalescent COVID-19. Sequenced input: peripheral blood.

The CDR3: CASSNPWEGYGYTF. The CDR3 region has the DNA TGTGCCAGTAGTAACCCCTGGGAGGGCTATGGCTACACCTTC. The gene calls are TRBV19 and TRBJ1-2; D gene ambiguous. The CDR3 has 14 residues. The ends were cut back, 4 bases at V and 4 bases at J, with 13 bases in the middle. In germline, CDR1 is LNHDA, CDR2 SQIVND (reference sequence).